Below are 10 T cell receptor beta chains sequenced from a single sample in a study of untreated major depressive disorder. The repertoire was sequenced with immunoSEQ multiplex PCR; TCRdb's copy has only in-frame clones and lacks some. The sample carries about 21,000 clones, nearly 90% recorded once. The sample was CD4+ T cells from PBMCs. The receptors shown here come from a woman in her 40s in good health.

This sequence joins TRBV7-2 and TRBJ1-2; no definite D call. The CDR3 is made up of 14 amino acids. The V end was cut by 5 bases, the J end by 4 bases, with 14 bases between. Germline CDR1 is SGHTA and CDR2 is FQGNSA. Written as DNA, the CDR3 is TGTGCCAGCAGCCCCCGGGCAGAGGCCTATGGCTACACCTTC. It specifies CASSPRAEAYGYTF.

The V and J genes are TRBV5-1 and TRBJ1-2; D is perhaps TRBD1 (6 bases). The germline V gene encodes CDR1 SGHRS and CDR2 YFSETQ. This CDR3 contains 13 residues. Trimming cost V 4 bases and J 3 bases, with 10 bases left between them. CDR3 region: CASSQGTHYGYTF. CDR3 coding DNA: TGCGCCAGCAGCCAGGGGACCCACTATGGCTACACCTTC.

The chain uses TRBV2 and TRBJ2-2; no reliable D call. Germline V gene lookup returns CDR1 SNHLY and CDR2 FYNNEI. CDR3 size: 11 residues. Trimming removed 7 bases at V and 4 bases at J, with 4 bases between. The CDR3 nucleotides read TGTGCCAGCAAGGTCACCGGGGAGCTGTTTTTT. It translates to CASKVTGELFF.

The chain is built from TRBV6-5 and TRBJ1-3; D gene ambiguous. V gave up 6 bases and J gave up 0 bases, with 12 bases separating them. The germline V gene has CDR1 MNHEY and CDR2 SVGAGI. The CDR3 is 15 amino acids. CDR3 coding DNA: TGTGCCAGCAGAACCTTTCTGCACTCTGGAAACACCATATATTTT. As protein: CASRTFLHSGNTIYF.

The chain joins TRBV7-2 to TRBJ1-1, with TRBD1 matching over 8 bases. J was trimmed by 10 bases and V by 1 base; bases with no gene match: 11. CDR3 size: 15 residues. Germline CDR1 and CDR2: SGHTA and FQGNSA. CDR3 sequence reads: CASSLVRWGTGGAFF. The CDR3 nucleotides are TGTGCCAGCAGCTTAGTTCGGTGGGGGACAGGAGGAGCTTTCTTT. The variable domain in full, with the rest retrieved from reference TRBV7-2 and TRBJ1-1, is GAGVSQSPSNKVTEKGKDVELRCDPISGHTALYWYRQSLGQGLEFLIYFQGNSAPDKSGLPSDRFSAERTGGSVSTLTIQRTQQEDSAVYLCASSLVRWGTGGAFFGQGTRLTVV.

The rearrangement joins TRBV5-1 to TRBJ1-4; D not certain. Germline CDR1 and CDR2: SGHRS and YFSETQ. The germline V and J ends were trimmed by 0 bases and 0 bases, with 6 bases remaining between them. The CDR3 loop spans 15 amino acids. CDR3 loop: CASSLAGPTNEKLFF. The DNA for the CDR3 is TGCGCCAGCAGCTTGGCCGGGCCAACTAATGAAAAACTGTTTTTT.

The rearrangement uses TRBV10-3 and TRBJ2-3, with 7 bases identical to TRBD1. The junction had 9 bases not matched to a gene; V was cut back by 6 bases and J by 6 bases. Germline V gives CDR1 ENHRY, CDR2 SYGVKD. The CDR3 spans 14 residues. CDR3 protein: CAISARDSSDTQYF. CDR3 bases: TGTGCCATCAGCGCAAGGGACAGCAGCGATACGCAGTATTTT.

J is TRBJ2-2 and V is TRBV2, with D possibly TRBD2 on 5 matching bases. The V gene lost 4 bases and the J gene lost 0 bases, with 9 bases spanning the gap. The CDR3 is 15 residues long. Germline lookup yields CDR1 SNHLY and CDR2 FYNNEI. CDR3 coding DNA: TGTGCCAGCAGTGTCGTGGGAGCGAACACCGGGGAGCTGTTTTTT. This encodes CASSVVGANTGELFF.

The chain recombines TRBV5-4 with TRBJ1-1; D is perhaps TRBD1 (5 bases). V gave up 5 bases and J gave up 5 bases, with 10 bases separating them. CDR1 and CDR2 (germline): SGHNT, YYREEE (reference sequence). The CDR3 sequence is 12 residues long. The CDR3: CASSFDSTEAFF. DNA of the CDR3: TGTGCCAGCAGTTTCGACAGTACTGAAGCTTTCTTT.

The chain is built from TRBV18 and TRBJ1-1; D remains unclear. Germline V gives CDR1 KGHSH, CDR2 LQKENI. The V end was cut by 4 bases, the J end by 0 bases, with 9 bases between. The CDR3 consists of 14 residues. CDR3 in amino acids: CASSRQQMNTEAFF. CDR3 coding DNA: TGTGCCAGCTCACGGCAGCAGATGAACACTGAAGCTTTCTTT.